The present TCR beta chain was sequenced within a study of early T cells in non-severe SARS-CoV-2 infection. About this clonotype: What it binds is not known.

Trimming stripped 0 bases from V and 7 bases from J, with 7 bases between. CDR1 and CDR2 from the germline V gene are GTSNPN and SVGIG (reference sequence). The CDR3 sequence is 11 residues long. Each single cDNA molecule received a unique molecular identifier. TCRdb re-derived calls from the 5' RACE reads in MiXCR, one entry per CDR3 protein. The sample includes about 64,000 distinct CDR3 sequences, 4.9% of them seen just once. Overall study results and limits: Sequences matched to VDJdb favored anti-spike CD8 responses, while private and CD4 specificities were missed.

V and J are TRBV30 and TRBJ2-7; D remains ambiguous. The sequence was obtained from an adult who was a healthcare worker with PCR-confirmed SARS-CoV-2 infection or an uninfected control (not recorded which). The sample taken for sequencing was whole blood. In nucleotides, the CDR3 is TGTGCCTGGAGTGTATGGCGGGAGCAGTACTTC. It specifies CAWSVWREQYF. Complete variable domain (other parts from reference TRBV30 and TRBJ2-7): SQTIHQWPATLVQPVGSPLSLECTVEGTSNPNLYWYRQAAGRGLQLLFYSVGIGQISSEVPQNLSASRPQDRQFILSSKKLLLSDSGFYLCAWSVWREQYFGPGTRLTVT.